This T cell receptor beta chain stems from a study of cytomegalovirus exposure and HLA in healthy donors. As to this clone: Its antigen remains unknown.

60 Vbeta and 13 Jbeta primers were used in PCR. Clones were read by immunoSEQ multiplex PCR, and TCRdb kept only the in-frame ones, dropping some. The sample includes some 180,000 clones, about four fifths of them seen just once. V was clipped by 0 bases and J by 2 bases, with 14 bases between them. Germline loops: CDR1 LGHNA, CDR2 YSLEER. This CDR3 has 17 amino acids. Findings and caveats of the study: 87-base-pair reads could not separate some V segments, including TRBV6-2 and TRBV6-3. The authors enumerated 180 or so TCR beta chains as linked to cytomegalovirus.

What was sequenced was PBMCs. This sequence was found in a man aged 35 to 55 in good health and CMV-seropositive. This chain uses TRBV4-3 with TRBJ1-3, with D perhaps TRBD1 (5 bases). CDR3 bases: TGCGCCAGCAGCCAAGAATCTCAGGGTAGACCTGGAAACACCATATATTTT. Translating gives CASSQESQGRPGNTIYF.